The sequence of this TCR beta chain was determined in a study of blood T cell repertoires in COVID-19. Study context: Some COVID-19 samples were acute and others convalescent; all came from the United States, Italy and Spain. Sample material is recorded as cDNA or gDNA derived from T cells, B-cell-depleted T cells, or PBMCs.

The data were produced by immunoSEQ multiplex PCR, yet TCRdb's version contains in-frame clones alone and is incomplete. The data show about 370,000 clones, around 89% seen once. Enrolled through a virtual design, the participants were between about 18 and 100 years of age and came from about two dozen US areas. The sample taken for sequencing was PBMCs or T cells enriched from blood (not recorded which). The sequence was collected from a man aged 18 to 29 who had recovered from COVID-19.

The DNA of the CDR3 is TGTGCCAGCAGCCAAGATGAGTCGGGACAGGGCACAAATGGCTACACCTTC. The encoded protein is CASSQDESGQGTNGYTF. The J gene is TRBJ1-2, the V gene TRBV3-1 (or the pseudogene TRBV3-2); 9 bases match TRBD1. Germline V gives CDR1 LGHDT, CDR2 YNNKEL (reference sequence). V lost 0 bases to trimming and J lost 6 bases; unmatched junction nucleotides: 11. CDR3 size: 17 residues.